Following are 14 T cell receptor beta chains from one sample sequenced in a study of blood T cell repertoires in COVID-19. Method: immunoSEQ multiplex PCR; TCRdb's copy keeps in-frame clones and lacks some. Here the sample spans more than 85,000 clones, around 86% being singletons. The sequencing input was peripheral blood. The source is a man aged 45-65 years with acute or convalescent COVID-19.

The chain recombines TRBV2 with TRBJ1-5; D may be TRBD1 (6 bases). The CDR3 has 14 amino acids. Looked up from germline, CDR1 is SNHLY and CDR2 is FYNNEI. The V end lost 2 bases, the J end lost 5 bases, and 10 bases lay between the germline ends. The CDR3: CASSESGGHQPQHF. The CDR3 DNA reads TGTGCCAGCAGTGAAAGCGGGGGCCATCAGCCCCAGCATTTT.

There are a few counts of this clone. The chain recombines TRBV10-3 with TRBJ1-1, with 9 bases identical to TRBD1. V lost 7 bases to trimming and J lost 5 bases; unmatched junction nucleotides: 2. This CDR3 is 12 amino acids long. Germline CDR1 reads ENHRY; CDR2 reads SYGVKD. The CDR3 loop reads CAITGQGTEAFF. The CDR3 coding sequence is TGTGCCATCACGGGACAGGGAACTGAAGCTTTCTTT.

The J gene is TRBJ2-1, the V gene TRBV2; 7 bases line up with TRBD1. The CDR3 has 13 residues. Per the germline V gene, CDR1 is SNHLY and CDR2 is FYNNEI. J was trimmed by 4 bases and V by 6 bases; bases with no gene match: 3. The CDR3 nucleotides are TGTGCCAGCAGGCCGGGACAGTACAATGAGCAGTTCTTC. Its translation is CASRPGQYNEQFF.

The chain employs TRBV9 and TRBJ2-1, with 8 nucleotides matching TRBD2. The germline CDR1 and CDR2 sequences are SGDLS and YYNGEE. J lost 0 bases, V lost 2 bases, and 13 bases had no gene match. This CDR3 is 19 amino acids long. The CDR3 DNA reads as TGTGCCAGCAGCGTCGGGTCAAGCGGGGGCGAAGTCTCCTACAATGAGCAGTTCTTC. Its protein product is CASSVGSSGGEVSYNEQFF.

The chain is built from TRBV5-1 and TRBJ1-4; weak D call: TRBD1 (6 bases). CDR1 and CDR2 (germline): SGHRS, YFSETQ. V lost 7 bases and J 3 bases, leaving 10 bases between the germline ends. There are 13 residues in the CDR3. The CDR3: CASAGDSNEKLFF. Here the CDR3 DNA reads TGCGCCAGCGCAGGGGATTCTAATGAAAAACTGTTTTTT. The full variable domain, with the rest looked up from reference TRBV5-1 and TRBJ1-4, is KAGVTQTPRYLIKTRGQQVTLSCSPISGHRSVSWYQQTPGQGLQFLFEYFSETQRNKGNFPGRFSGRQFSNSRSEMNVSTLELGDSALYLCASAGDSNEKLFFGSGTQLSVL.

CDR3 nucleotides: TGTGCCAGCAGCCAAAGCAGGAACTATGGCTACACCTTC. Amino acids: CASSQSRNYGYTF. The chain combines TRBV14 with TRBJ1-2, with D unclear. This CDR3 comprises 13 residues. V was clipped by 2 bases and J by 2 bases, with 6 bases between them. Germline loops: CDR1 SGHDN, CDR2 FVKESK. Variable domain in full (rest from reference TRBV14 and TRBJ1-2): EAGVTQFPSHSVIEKGQTVTLRCDPISGHDNLYWYRRVMGKEIKFLLHFVKESKQDESGMPNNRFLAERTGGTYSTLKVQPAELEDSGVYFCASSQSRNYGYTFGSGTRLTVV.

The rearrangement links TRBV18 to TRBJ1-3, with D hard to call. The V end was cut by 2 bases, the J end by 4 bases, with 12 bases between. This CDR3 spans 15 amino acids. CDR1 KGHSH and CDR2 LQKENI come from the germline V gene. The CDR3 is CASSPGSGRGNTIYF. In DNA form, the CDR3 reads TGTGCCAGCTCACCAGGGAGCGGGAGAGGAAACACCATATATTTT.

The chain uses TRBV6-5 and TRBJ1-6; maybe TRBD1 (5 bases). Trimming stripped 6 bases from V and 7 bases from J, with 13 bases between. CDR3 length: 14 amino acids. The germline CDR1 and CDR2 sequences are MNHEY and SVGAGI. The CDR3 loop is CASRGGLWNSPLHF. CDR3 nucleotides: TGTGCCAGCAGGGGGGGTTTGTGGAATTCACCCCTCCACTTT.

V is TRBV10-3 and J is TRBJ1-2, with 12 bases identical to TRBD1. J gave up 2 bases and V 6 bases, and 7 bases lay outside the gene matches. Germline V gives CDR1 ENHRY, CDR2 SYGVKD. This CDR3 has 16 residues. The CDR3 loop reads CAIRQGQGASNYGYTF. CDR3 DNA sequence: TGTGCCATCAGACAGGGACAGGGGGCCTCCAACTATGGCTACACCTTC.

The chain combines TRBV19 with TRBJ1-1; maybe TRBD1 (6 bases). V gave up 3 bases and J gave up 6 bases, with 11 bases separating them. The CDR3 is 13 amino acids. Germline values: CDR1 LNHDA, CDR2 SQIVND (reference sequence). CDR3 nucleotides: TGTGCCAGTAGTATTAACAGGGATGCTGAAGCTTTCTTT. Amino acid sequence: CASSINRDAEAFF.

The rearrangement uses TRBV5-4 and TRBJ2-3, with TRBD2 identical over 10 bases. CDR1 and CDR2 from the germline V gene are SGHNT and YYREEE (reference sequence). J lost 0 bases, V lost 3 bases, and 7 bases had no gene match. The CDR3 has 17 residues. The CDR3 coding sequence is TGTGCCAGCAGCTCTTGGAGCGGGGGGGCTAGCACAGATACGCAGTATTTT. It yields the protein CASSSWSGGASTDTQYF.

The rearrangement links TRBV29-1 to TRBJ1-2; TRBD1 might be the D (6 bases). Deletions cut 7 bases from V and 5 bases from J, with 17 bases between. There are 13 residues in the CDR3. Germline CDR1 and CDR2: SQVTM and ANQGSEA. CDR3 sequence: CSGAAGEGYGYTF. The CDR3 coding sequence is TGCAGCGGGGCGGCAGGGGAGGGGTATGGCTACACCTTC.

This chain joins TRBV7-3 and TRBJ2-1; 9 nucleotides match TRBD2. Germline V CDR1 and CDR2: SGHTA, FQGTGA. This CDR3 has 14 residues. Trimming at V came to 1 base and at J to 7 bases, leaving 2 bases not matched to a gene. CDR3 protein: CASSLSGRENEQFF. CDR3 nucleotides: TGTGCCAGCAGCTTAAGCGGGAGGGAGAATGAGCAGTTCTTC.

J is TRBJ2-2 and V is TRBV11-2; no definite D call. Trimming removed 1 base at V and 3 bases at J, with 6 bases between. CDR3 size: 14 residues. Germline V CDR1 and CDR2: SGHAT, FQNNGV. CDR3 sequence (DNA): TGTGCCAGCAGCTTAGCGGTGTACACCGGGGAGCTGTTTTTT. Translated, it gives CASSLAVYTGELFF.